This T cell receptor (beta chain) was identified during a study of blood T cell repertoires in COVID-19. Clinical history as reported by participants underpinned cohort assignment. With 0 bases removed from V and 11 bases from J, the gap between germline ends came to 17 bases. This CDR3 spans 15 amino acids. Germline loops: CDR1 LGHNA, CDR2 YSLEER. Original processing notes: Quantification of nucleated cells was approximated via reference gene primer amplification. Assay used: immunoSEQ multiplex PCR; TCRdb lists only in-frame clones, some missing. V, J and clone size derive from that table, while D and trimming were established from the DNA sequence. The sample has about 140,000 clones, roughly 84% seen once; the top ten hold 4.5% to 7%.

Material for sequencing was PBMCs or T cells enriched from blood (not recorded which). The source is a man aged 35-49 years with acute COVID-19. The V gene is TRBV4-3, the J gene TRBJ1-3, with D possibly matching TRBD1 (6 bases). This chain's CDR3 is CASSQESRQAWSIYF. CDR3 sequence (DNA): TGCGCCAGCAGCCAAGAATCGAGACAGGCCTGGTCCATATATTTT.